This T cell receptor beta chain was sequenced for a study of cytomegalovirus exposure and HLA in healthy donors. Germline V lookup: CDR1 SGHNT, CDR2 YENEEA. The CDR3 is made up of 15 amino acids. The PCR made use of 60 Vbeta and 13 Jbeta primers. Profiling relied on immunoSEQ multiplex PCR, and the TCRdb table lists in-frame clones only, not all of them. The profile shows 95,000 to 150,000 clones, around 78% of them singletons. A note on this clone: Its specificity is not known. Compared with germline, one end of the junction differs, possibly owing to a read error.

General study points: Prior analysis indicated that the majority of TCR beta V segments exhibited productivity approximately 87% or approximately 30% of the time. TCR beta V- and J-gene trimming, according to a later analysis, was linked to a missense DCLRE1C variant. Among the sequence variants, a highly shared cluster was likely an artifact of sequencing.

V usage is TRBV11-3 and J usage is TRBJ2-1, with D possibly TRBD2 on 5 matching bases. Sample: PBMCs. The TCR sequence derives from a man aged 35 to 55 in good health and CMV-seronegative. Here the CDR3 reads CASSLDSSNYNEQLF. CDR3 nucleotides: TGTGCCAGCAGCCTGGACTCCTCCAACTACAATGAGCAGCTCTTC.